This record looks at one TCR beta chain sequence and its context. These data are taken from a study of shared T cell receptors in the human thymus. The CDR3 runs to 16 residues. The germline V gene encodes CDR1 SEHNR and CDR2 FQNEAQ (reference sequence). The V segment lost 7 bases and the J segment 6 bases; nucleotides outside the gene matches: 16. This table comes from immunoSEQ multiplex PCR, and its TCRdb copy is limited to in-frame clones, with some not included. The sample records hundreds of thousands of clones, about 87% being singletons. The sample was also reused in another study, on human thymus T cells. From that report: Healthy Finnish infants undergoing corrective surgery for congenital heart defects were the donors. Resections obtained during corrective heart surgery supplied the thymus tissue. Biased V and J segment usage appeared in thymus and peripheral blood. Related research reported highly overlapping thymic repertoires among unrelated individuals.

The sequenced sample was thymocytes. The receptor's source is a boy younger than two with a congenital heart defect. This chain connects TRBV7-9 to TRBJ2-3; TRBD1 matches 7 bases. CDR3 nucleotides: TGTGCCAGCAAGGGTAACAGGGGTGTAGGGTCTGATACGCAGTATTTT. Translation gives CASKGNRGVGSDTQYF.